This TCR beta chain is drawn from a study of cytomegalovirus exposure and HLA in healthy donors. On the study more broadly: Inside one of the first data releases sat 75 million to 100 million unique TCRs taken from HLA-typed donors.

In its sample, this clone was seen once. Its antigen is unknown. Healthy bone marrow donors made up the cohort. The PCR ran on 60 Vbeta and 13 Jbeta primers. Profiled with immunoSEQ multiplex PCR; TCRdb holds only in-frame clones, not every one. The profile covers 90,000 or so clones, with about two thirds appearing a single time and 5.9% taken by the ten largest. General study points: The study carried out a later analysis of TCR beta sequences. It associated approximately 15,000 of them with specific HLA alleles at a false discovery rate of 0.05. A later analysis by the authors found several of the most significant clusters apparently linked to common viral pathogens.

CDR1 and CDR2 (germline): MNHNS, SASEGT. The CDR3 extends over 13 amino acids. V lost 7 bases and J lost 8, with 15 bases in between. The sequence derives from a boy aged 5-17 years in good health and CMV-seropositive. Input material: PBMCs. The V gene is TRBV6-1, the J gene TRBJ2-1, with D perhaps matching TRBD1 (5 bases). CDR3 sequence reads: CASITGLPYEQFF. DNA of the CDR3: TGTGCCAGCATAACAGGCCTTCCCTATGAGCAGTTCTTC.